A single sample is the source of the 13 T cell receptor beta chains below, sequenced in a study of T cells in Graves' hyperthyroidism and ophthalmopathy. RNA transcripts served as the template for amplifying TCR beta CDR3 regions. With the HTBI primer set, the TCR CDR3 went through a first round of RT-PCR. TCRdb independently ran MiXCR on the multiplex PCR reads; one entry per CDR3 protein. Found here are 600,000 or so distinct CDR3 sequences, about 15% of them singletons; the top ten hold approximately 12%. The specimen sequenced was blood. The receptor source for this set is a woman aged 45-65 years with Graves' ophthalmopathy.

This clonotype appeared many times. The rearrangement uses TRBV7-9 and TRBJ2-7; 9 bases match TRBD1. This CDR3 is 13 amino acids long. The V segment lost 5 bases and the J segment 4 bases; nucleotides outside the gene matches: 3. Germline V CDR1 and CDR2: SEHNR, FQNEAQ (reference sequence). This chain's CDR3 is CASSIGQGYEQYF. For the CDR3, the DNA is TGTGCCAGCAGCATAGGACAGGGGTACGAGCAGTACTTC.

This clonotype was seen many times. The chain has TRBV28 and TRBJ2-1; TRBD2 aligns across 14 bases. The germline V gene encodes CDR1 MDHEN and CDR2 SYDVKM. This CDR3 region has 16 residues. The V segment lost 5 bases and the J segment 7 bases; nucleotides outside the gene matches: 7. The CDR3 bases are TGTGCCAGCAGTCCACTAGGGACTAGCGGGAGTAATGAGCAGTTCTTC. Translation gives CASSPLGTSGSNEQFF.

The rearrangement links TRBV4-3 to TRBJ1-1, with D perhaps TRBD1 (6 bases). Trimming removed 0 bases at V and 4 bases at J, with 15 bases between. CDR1 is LGHNA, CDR2 YSLEER, per germline. The length of the CDR3 is 16 residues. CDR3: CASSQDLGGASTEAFF. The CDR3 DNA reads as TGCGCCAGCAGCCAAGATCTTGGGGGCGCAAGCACTGAAGCTTTCTTT.

This clonotype appeared a few times. The V and J genes are TRBV7-2 and TRBJ2-2; D not resolved. The CDR3 loop spans 15 amino acids. Germline CDR1 reads SGHTA; CDR2 reads FQGNSA. V lost 2 bases and J 1 base, leaving 8 bases between the germline ends. The CDR3 protein is CASSLLSWNTGELFF. DNA of the CDR3: TGTGCCAGCAGCTTATTAAGCTGGAACACCGGGGAGCTGTTTTTT.

At least ten counts were recorded for this clonotype. The chain couples TRBV13 to TRBJ2-1; TRBD2 matches 8 bases. The CDR3 consists of 14 residues. Germline CDR1 and CDR2: PRHDT and FYEKMQ (reference sequence). The trim removed 6 bases at V and 7 bases at J, leaving 8 bases unmatched. CDR3 in amino acids: CASRKSGTRNEQFF. The DNA for the CDR3 is TGTGCCAGCAGAAAGAGCGGGACTAGGAATGAGCAGTTCTTC. The full variable domain, in which reference TRBV13 and TRBJ2-1 provide the parts outside the CDR3, is AAGVIQSPRHLIKEKRETATLKCYPIPRHDTVYWYQQGPGQDPQFLISFYEKMQSDKGSIPDRFSAQQFSDYHSELNMSSLELGDSALYFCASRKSGTRNEQFFGPGTRLTVL.

This clonotype showed up many times. V usage is TRBV11-2 and J usage is TRBJ2-7; a possible D gene is TRBD1 (5 bases). Deletions cut 1 base from V and 6 bases from J, with 13 bases between. The CDR3 totals 14 residues. The germline gives CDR1 SGHAT, CDR2 FQNNGV. The CDR3 reads CASSLVVTRGEQYF. The CDR3 DNA sequence: TGTGCCAGCAGCTTAGTGGTTACAAGGGGCGAGCAGTACTTC.

This clonotype was counted many times. This sequence joins TRBV20-1 and TRBJ2-1, with 10 bases that match TRBD2. Looked up from germline, CDR1 is DFQATT and CDR2 is SNEGSKA (reference sequence). The CDR3 runs 15 residues. V dropped 3 bases and J dropped 9; count of bases not matched to a gene: 11. The CDR3: CSASEFSGRETEQFF. For the CDR3, the DNA is TGCAGTGCTAGTGAATTCAGCGGGAGGGAGACTGAGCAGTTCTTC.

This chain uses TRBV30 with TRBJ2-4, with D unresolved. Germline V CDR1 and CDR2: GTSNPN, SVGIG (reference sequence). The CDR3 runs to 11 residues. V was cut by 1 base and J by 15 bases, with 13 bases left in between. The CDR3 spells CAWSEQSLLYF. The CDR3 DNA follows: TGTGCCTGGAGTGAGCAGAGTCTCCTGTACTTC. The variable domain in full, completed from reference TRBV30 and TRBJ2-4, reads SQTIHQWPATLVQPVGSPLSLECTVEGTSNPNLYWYRQAAGRGLQLLFYSVGIGQISSEVPQNLSASRPQDRQFILSSKKLLLSDSGFYLCAWSEQSLLYFGAGTRLSVL.

This clonotype was recorded at least ten times. The J gene is TRBJ1-2, the V gene TRBV7-9; 7 bases align to TRBD1. V lost 3 bases and J lost 3; bases outside the gene matches: 1. CDR3 length: 13 amino acids. Per germline, CDR1 SEHNR and CDR2 FQNEAQ (reference sequence). This chain's CDR3 is CASSLGQYYGYTF. The CDR3 DNA follows: TGTGCCAGCAGCTTGGGACAGTACTATGGCTACACCTTC.

This clonotype was counted many times. This chain uses TRBV27 with TRBJ1-1; D gene ambiguous. The germline V gene has CDR1 MNHEY and CDR2 SMNVEV (reference sequence). This CDR3 has 12 amino acids. The V gene lost 10 bases and the J gene lost 0 bases, with 9 bases spanning the gap. CDR3 bases: TGTGCCACCGTAGGCATGAACACTGAAGCTTTCTTT. It encodes CATVGMNTEAFF.

The sample holds many counts of this clonotype. J is TRBJ2-3 and V is TRBV27, with a weak D call TRBD1 (5 bases). The V gene lost 0 bases and the J gene lost 3 bases, with 10 bases spanning the gap. Germline V lookup: CDR1 MNHEY, CDR2 SMNVEV (reference sequence). The CDR3 extends over 15 amino acids. In nucleotides, the CDR3 is TGTGCCAGCAGTTTATCAGGGGTGGCGACAGATACGCAGTATTTT. Protein product: CASSLSGVATDTQYF.

There are many counts of this clonotype. The chain is built from TRBV28 and TRBJ1-4, with 9 nucleotides matching TRBD1. The CDR3 is 15 amino acids. V shed 7 bases, J shed 7 bases, and the junction held 10 bases outside the gene matches. Germline-derived CDR1 and CDR2 are MDHEN and SYDVKM. In DNA form, the CDR3 reads TGTGCCAGCAACGTACACAGGGGGCCTACTGAAAAACTGTTTTTT. Its translation is CASNVHRGPTEKLFF.

This clonotype was counted only a few times. CDR3 sequence reads: CASSFGLGGQPQHF. CDR3 sequence (DNA): TGTGCCAGCAGCTTCGGTCTAGGTGGTCAGCCCCAGCATTTT. V gene TRBV13 combines with J gene TRBJ1-5; D remains unclear. Germline CDR1 is PRHDT and CDR2 is FYEKMQ (reference sequence). V shed 3 bases and J shed 6 bases, with 12 bases lying between them. This CDR3 region has 14 residues.